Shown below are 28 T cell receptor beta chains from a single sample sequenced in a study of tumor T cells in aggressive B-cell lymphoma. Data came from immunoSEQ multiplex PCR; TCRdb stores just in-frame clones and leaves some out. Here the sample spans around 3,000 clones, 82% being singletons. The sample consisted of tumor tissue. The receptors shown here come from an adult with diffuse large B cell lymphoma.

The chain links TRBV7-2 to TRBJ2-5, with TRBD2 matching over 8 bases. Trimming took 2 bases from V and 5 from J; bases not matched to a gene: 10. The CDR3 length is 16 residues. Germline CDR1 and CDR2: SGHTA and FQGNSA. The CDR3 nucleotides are TGTGCCAGCAGCTTATTCGGGGGGGGCACTGGGGAGACCCAGTACTTC. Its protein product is CASSLFGGGTGETQYF.

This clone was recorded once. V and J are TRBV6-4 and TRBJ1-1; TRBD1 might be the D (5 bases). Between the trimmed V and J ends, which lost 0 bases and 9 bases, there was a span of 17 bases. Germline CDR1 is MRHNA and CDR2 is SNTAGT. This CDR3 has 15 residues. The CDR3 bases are TGTGCCAGCAGTGACTCCGTGGGGACCGGGAGGAAAGCTTTCTTT. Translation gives CASSDSVGTGRKAFF.

The CDR3, as DNA: TGCAGCGTTGAAGATCCCAGGGGAGGGACCGGGGAGCTGTTTTTT. It yields the protein CSVEDPRGGTGELFF. This chain joins TRBV29-1 and TRBJ2-2; weak D call: TRBD2 (7 bases). Trimming took off 0 bases at V and 5 bases at J, with 13 bases between the two ends. The CDR3 loop spans 15 amino acids. Germline CDR1 SQVTM, CDR2 ANQGSEA.

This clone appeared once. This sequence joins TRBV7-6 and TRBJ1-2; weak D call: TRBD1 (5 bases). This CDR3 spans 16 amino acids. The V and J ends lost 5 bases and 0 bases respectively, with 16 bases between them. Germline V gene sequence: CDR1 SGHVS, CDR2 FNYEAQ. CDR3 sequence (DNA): TGTGCCAGCAGCCCCAGGGAGGGGAATGCTAACTATGGCTACACCTTC. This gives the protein CASSPREGNANYGYTF.

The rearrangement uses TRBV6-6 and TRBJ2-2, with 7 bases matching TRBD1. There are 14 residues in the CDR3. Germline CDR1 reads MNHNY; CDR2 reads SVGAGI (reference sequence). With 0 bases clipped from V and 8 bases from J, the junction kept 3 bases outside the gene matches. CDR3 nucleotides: TGTGCCAGCAGTTACTCTCGGACAGGTGGGGAGCTGTTTTTT. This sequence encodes CASSYSRTGGELFF.

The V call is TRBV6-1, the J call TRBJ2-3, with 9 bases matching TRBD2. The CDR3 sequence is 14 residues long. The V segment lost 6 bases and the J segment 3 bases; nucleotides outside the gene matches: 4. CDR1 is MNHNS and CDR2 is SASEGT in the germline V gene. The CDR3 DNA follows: TGTGCCAGCAGCCAAGGACTAGCGACAGATACGCAGTATTTT. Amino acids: CASSQGLATDTQYF.

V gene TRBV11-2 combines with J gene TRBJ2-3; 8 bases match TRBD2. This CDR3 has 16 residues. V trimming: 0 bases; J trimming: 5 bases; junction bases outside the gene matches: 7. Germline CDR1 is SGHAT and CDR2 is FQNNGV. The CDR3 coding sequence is TGTGCCAGCAGCTTAGATCTCCAGCGGGGGATAGATACGCAGTATTTT. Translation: CASSLDLQRGIDTQYF.

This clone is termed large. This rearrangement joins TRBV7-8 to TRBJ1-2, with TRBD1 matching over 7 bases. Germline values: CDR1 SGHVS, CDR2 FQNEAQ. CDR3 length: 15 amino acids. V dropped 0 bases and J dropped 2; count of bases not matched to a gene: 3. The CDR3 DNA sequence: TGTGCCAGCAGCTTAGCTGGGACAGTAAACTATGGCTACACCTTC. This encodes CASSLAGTVNYGYTF. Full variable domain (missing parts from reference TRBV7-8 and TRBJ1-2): GAGVSQSPRYKVAKRGQDVALRCDPISGHVSLFWYQQALGQGPEFLTYFQNEAQLDKSGLPSDRFFAERPEGSVSTLKIQRTQQEDSAVYLCASSLAGTVNYGYTFGSGTRLTVV.

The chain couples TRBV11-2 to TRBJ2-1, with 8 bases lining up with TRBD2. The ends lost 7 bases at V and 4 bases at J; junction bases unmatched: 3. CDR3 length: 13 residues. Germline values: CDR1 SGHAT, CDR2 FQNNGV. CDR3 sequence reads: CASTRGGYNEQFF. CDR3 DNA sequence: TGTGCCAGCACCCGGGGGGGGTACAATGAGCAGTTCTTC.

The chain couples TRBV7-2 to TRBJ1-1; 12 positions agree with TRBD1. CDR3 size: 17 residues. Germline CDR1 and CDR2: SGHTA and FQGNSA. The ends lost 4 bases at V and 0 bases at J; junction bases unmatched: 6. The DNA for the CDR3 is TGTGCCAGCAGCTCCCGGGACAGGGGGCGGGTGAACACTGAAGCTTTCTTT. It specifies CASSSRDRGRVNTEAFF.

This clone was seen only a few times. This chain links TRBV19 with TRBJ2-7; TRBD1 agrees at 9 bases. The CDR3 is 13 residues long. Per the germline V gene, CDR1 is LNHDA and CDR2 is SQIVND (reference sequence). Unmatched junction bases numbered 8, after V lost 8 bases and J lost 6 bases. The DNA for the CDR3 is TGTGCCAGTGCCCCGGGACAGGGTTCCGAGCAGTACTTC. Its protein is CASAPGQGSEQYF.

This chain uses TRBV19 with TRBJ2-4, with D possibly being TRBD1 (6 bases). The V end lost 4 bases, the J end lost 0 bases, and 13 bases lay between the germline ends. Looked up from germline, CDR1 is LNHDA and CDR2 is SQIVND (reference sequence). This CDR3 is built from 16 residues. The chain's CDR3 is CASSTGTSIAKNIQYF. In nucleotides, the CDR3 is TGTGCCAGTAGTACCGGGACAAGCATAGCCAAAAACATTCAGTACTTC.

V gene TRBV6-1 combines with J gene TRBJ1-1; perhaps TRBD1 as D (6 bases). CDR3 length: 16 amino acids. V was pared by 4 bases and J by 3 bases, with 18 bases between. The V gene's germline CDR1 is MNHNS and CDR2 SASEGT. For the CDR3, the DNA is TGTGCCAGCAGTGCGGGACACCCCACCAGGGACACTGAAGCTTTCTTT. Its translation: CASSAGHPTRDTEAFF.

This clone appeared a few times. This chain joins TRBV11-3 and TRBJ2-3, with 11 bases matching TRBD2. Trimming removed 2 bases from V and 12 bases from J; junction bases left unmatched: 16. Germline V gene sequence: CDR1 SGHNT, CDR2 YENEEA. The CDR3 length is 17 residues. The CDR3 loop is CASSLKSGSGGAGAQYF. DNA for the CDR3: TGTGCCAGCAGCTTAAAGAGTGGTAGCGGGGGGGCGGGAGCACAGTATTTT.

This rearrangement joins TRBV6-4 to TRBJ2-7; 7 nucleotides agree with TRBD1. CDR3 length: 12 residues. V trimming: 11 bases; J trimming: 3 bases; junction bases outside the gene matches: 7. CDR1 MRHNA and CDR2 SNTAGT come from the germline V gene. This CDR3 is CAGRQGFYEQYF. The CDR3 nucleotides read TGTGCCGGGCGACAGGGTTTCTACGAGCAGTACTTC.

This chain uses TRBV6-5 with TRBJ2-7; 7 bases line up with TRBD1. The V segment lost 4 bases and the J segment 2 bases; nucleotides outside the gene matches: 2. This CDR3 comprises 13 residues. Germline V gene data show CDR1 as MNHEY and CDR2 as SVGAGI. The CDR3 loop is CASSWDRTYEQYF. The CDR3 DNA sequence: TGTGCCAGCAGTTGGGACAGAACCTACGAGCAGTACTTC.

The CDR3 protein is CASSPTVRYQPQHF. The CDR3, as DNA: TGTGCCAGCAGCCCCACGGTGAGGTATCAGCCCCAGCATTTT. This sequence joins TRBV2 and TRBJ1-5; no clear D. Per the germline V gene, CDR1 is SNHLY and CDR2 is FYNNEI. Deletions cut 6 bases from V and 5 bases from J, with 14 bases between. The CDR3 sequence is 14 residues long.

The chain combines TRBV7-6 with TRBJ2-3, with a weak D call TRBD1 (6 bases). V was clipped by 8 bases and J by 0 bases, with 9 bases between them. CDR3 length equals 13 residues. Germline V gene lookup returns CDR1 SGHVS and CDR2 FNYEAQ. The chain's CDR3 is CASRQASTDTQYF. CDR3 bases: TGTGCCAGCCGACAGGCTAGCACAGATACGCAGTATTTT.

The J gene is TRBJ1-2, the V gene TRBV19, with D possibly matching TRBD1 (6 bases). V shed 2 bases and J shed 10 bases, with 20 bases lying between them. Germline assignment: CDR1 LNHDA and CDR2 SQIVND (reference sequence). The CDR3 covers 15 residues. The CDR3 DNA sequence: TGTGCCAGTAGTATAAGTAAAACAGGGCCTTCCCTCTACACCTTC. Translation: CASSISKTGPSLYTF.

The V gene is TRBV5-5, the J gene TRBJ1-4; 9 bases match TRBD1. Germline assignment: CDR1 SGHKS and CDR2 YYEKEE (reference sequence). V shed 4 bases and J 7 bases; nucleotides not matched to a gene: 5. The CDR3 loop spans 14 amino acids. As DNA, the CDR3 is TGTGCCAGCAGCCCGGGACAGGGAAGTGAAAAACTGTTTTTT. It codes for CASSPGQGSEKLFF. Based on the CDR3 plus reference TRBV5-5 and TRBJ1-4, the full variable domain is DAGVTQSPTHLIKTRGQQVTLRCSPISGHKSVSWYQQVLGQGPQFIFQYYEKEERGRGNFPDRFSARQFPNYSSELNVNALLLGDSALYLCASSPGQGSEKLFFGSGTQLSVL.

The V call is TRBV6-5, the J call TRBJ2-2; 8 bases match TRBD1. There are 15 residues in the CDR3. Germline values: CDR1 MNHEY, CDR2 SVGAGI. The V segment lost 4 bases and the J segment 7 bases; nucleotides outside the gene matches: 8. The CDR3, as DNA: TGTGCCAGCAGTTCGGTGGCAGGGGGCGTCGGGGAGCTGTTTTTT. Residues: CASSSVAGGVGELFF.

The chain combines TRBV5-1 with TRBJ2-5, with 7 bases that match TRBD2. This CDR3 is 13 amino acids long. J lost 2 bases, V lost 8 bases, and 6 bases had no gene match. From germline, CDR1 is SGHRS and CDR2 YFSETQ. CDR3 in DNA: TGCGCCAGTGGGGGGGAGTTTCAAGAGACCCAGTACTTC. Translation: CASGGEFQETQYF.

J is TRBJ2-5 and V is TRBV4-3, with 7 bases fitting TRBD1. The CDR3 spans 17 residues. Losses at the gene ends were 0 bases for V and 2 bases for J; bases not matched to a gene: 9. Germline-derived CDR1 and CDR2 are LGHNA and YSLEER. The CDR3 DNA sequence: TGCGCCAGCAGCCAAGATGTTCCGGGACAGCTTCAAGAGACCCAGTACTTC. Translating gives CASSQDVPGQLQETQYF.

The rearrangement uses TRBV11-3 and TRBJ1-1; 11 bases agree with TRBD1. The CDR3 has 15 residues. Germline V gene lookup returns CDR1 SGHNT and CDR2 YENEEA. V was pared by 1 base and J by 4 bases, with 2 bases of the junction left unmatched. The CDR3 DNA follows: TGTGCCAGCAGCTTAGGGACAGGGGGCACCACTGAAGCTTTCTTT. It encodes CASSLGTGGTTEAFF.

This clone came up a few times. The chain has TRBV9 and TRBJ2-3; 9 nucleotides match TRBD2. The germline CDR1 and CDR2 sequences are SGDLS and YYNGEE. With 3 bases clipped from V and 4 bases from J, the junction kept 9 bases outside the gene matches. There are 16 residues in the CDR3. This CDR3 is CASSGTSGGFSDTQYF. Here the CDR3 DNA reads TGTGCCAGCAGCGGTACGAGCGGGGGGTTCTCAGATACGCAGTATTTT.

This chain's CDR3 is CASSYTGTGKQETQYF. The DNA for the CDR3 is TGTGCCAGCAGCTATACCGGGACAGGGAAACAAGAGACCCAGTACTTC. The chain recombines TRBV7-9 with TRBJ2-5; 9 positions match TRBD1. CDR1 SEHNR and CDR2 FQNEAQ come from the germline V gene (reference sequence). The CDR3 runs 16 residues. The trim removed 4 bases at V and 2 bases at J, leaving 8 bases unmatched.

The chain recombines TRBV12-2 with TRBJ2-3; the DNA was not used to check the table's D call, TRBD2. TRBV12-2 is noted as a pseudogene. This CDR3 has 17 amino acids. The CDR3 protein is CASRLKKAGLCPSTQYF. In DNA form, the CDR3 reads TGTGCAAGTCGCTTAAAGAAGGCCGGACTATGTCCCAGTACGCAGTATTTT.

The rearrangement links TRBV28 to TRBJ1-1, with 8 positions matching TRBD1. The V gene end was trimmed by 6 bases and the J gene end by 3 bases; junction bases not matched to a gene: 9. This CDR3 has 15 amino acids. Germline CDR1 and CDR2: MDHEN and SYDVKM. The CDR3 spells CASRYRLTGDTEAFF. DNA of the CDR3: TGTGCCAGCAGGTACCGATTGACAGGGGACACTGAAGCTTTCTTT.